The source of this TCR beta chain is a study of blood T cell repertoires in COVID-19. Study at large: Both acute and convalescent COVID-19 samples were obtained from the United States, Italy and Spain. Sample material is recorded as cDNA or gDNA derived from T cells, B-cell-depleted T cells, or PBMCs.

Profiled with immunoSEQ multiplex PCR; TCRdb holds only in-frame clones, not every one. In the table there are approximately 190,000 clones, about 85% of which are singletons. Individuals aged 18 to 89 years were recruited from about two dozen US areas. Clinical history reported by participants formed the basis on which cohorts were assigned. The sample consisted of PBMCs or T cells enriched from blood (not recorded which). The TCR originated in a woman aged 40 to 49 in a cohort exposed to, infected with or recovered from COVID-19 (not recorded which).

This chain's CDR3 is CASSQLAGTPYEQYF. DNA for the CDR3: TGCGCCAGCAGCCAATTAGCGGGTACCCCCTACGAGCAGTACTTC. The chain has TRBV4-3 and TRBJ2-7; TRBD2 matches at 7 bases. CDR1 and CDR2 (germline): LGHNA, YSLEER. The ends lost 2 bases at V and 2 bases at J; junction bases unmatched: 6. This CDR3 is 15 amino acids long.